The next 31 T cell receptor beta chains were all read from a single sample in a study of shared clonotypes between healthy human individuals. The protocol was immunoSEQ multiplex PCR, while the TCRdb copy is restricted to in-frame clones and leaves out a portion. The sample contains about 700,000 clones, approximately 74% of which appear only once. Sequences were obtained from memory CD4+ T cells sorted from blood. Subset in this sample: CD45RA-negative fraction. The source is a woman in her twenties or thirties in good health.

V is TRBV28 and J is TRBJ1-1; possibly TRBD1 for D (5 bases). CDR3 size: 12 residues. The V gene's germline CDR1 is MDHEN and CDR2 SYDVKM. V shed 5 bases and J shed 7 bases, with 11 bases lying between them. The CDR3: CASSRWGGEAFF. The CDR3 DNA is TGTGCCAGCAGTCGGTGGGGGGGTGAAGCTTTCTTT.

This chain links TRBV5-4 with TRBJ2-1, with TRBD2 matching 13 bases. Germline loops: CDR1 SGHNT, CDR2 YYREEE (reference sequence). J gave up 9 bases and V 2 bases, and 5 bases lay outside the gene matches. The CDR3 is made up of 15 amino acids. CDR3 coding DNA: TGTGCCAGCAGCTTAGAACTAGCGGGAGGGCGTGAGCAGTTCTTC. Protein sequence: CASSLELAGGREQFF.

This clone was counted once. The CDR3 bases are TGTGCCAGCTCGGTGACAGGAGGGGCCTACGAGCAGTACTTC. This codes for CASSVTGGAYEQYF. The chain links TRBV11-1 to TRBJ2-7; D tentatively reads TRBD1 or TRBD2 (6 bases each). The CDR3 totals 14 residues. Germline V gene data show CDR1 as SGHAT and CDR2 as FQDESV (reference sequence). V was shortened by 8 bases and J by 2 bases, with 16 bases between the two germline ends. The whole variable domain, remainder taken from reference TRBV11-1 and TRBJ2-7, is EAEVAQSPRYKITEKSQAVAFWCDPISGHATLYWYRQILGQGPELLVQFQDESVVDDSQLPKDRFSAERLKGVDSTLKIQPAELGDSAMYLCASSVTGGAYEQYFGPGTRLTVT.

This chain joins TRBV28 and TRBJ1-1, with D hard to call. Trimming cost V 3 bases and J 11 bases, with 13 bases left between them. This CDR3 spans 12 amino acids. CDR1 and CDR2 from the germline V gene are MDHEN and SYDVKM. The CDR3 is CASSFSGSRAFF. DNA of the CDR3: TGTGCCAGCAGTTTTTCTGGCAGTAGGGCTTTCTTT.

V gene TRBV2 combines with J gene TRBJ2-5; weak D call: TRBD2 (7 bases). There are 14 residues in the CDR3. Trimming left V 8 bases short and J 5 bases short, with 18 bases between. Germline CDR1 SNHLY, CDR2 FYNNEI. CDR3 in DNA: TGTGCCAGCCTCGACCGGGGGGCGGGGGAGACCCAGTACTTC. This translates into CASLDRGAGETQYF. Looking up the rest from reference TRBV2 and TRBJ2-5 gives the full variable domain: EPEVTQTPSHQVTQMGQEVILRCVPISNHLYFYWYRQILGQKVEFLVSFYNNEISEKSEIFDDQFSVERPDGSNFTLKIRSTKLEDSAMYFCASLDRGAGETQYFGPGTRLLVL.

CDR3 bases: TGCGCCAGCAGCTCCGGGACGAACACCGGGGAGCTGTTTTTT. Protein: CASSSGTNTGELFF. The J gene is TRBJ2-2, the V gene TRBV5-1, with D possibly TRBD2 on 5 matching bases. Trimming took 3 bases from V and 0 from J, leaving 6 bases between them. The CDR3 covers 14 residues. The germline CDR1 and CDR2 sequences are SGHRS and YFSETQ.

The CDR3 DNA reads as TGTGCCAGCAGCCTAGGACAAAGGAATCAGCCCCAGCATTTT. As protein: CASSLGQRNQPQHF. J is TRBJ1-5 and V is TRBV6-5; weak D call: TRBD1 (5 bases). V lost 6 bases and J 4 bases, leaving 13 bases between the germline ends. Germline loops: CDR1 MNHEY, CDR2 SVGAGI. The CDR3 sequence is 14 residues long.

V is TRBV6-4 and J is TRBJ2-3, with 8 bases lining up with TRBD2. V lost 10 bases and J lost 2; bases outside the gene matches: 11. The germline CDR1 and CDR2 sequences are MRHNA and SNTAGT. CDR3 size: 15 residues. The CDR3 region is CAIPPAGELTDTQYF. DNA for the CDR3: TGTGCCATCCCCCCAGCGGGAGAGCTCACAGATACGCAGTATTTT.

About this clone: This sample includes further DNA sequences coding for the same CDR3. This chain joins TRBV10-1 and TRBJ1-6; no firm D call. V lost 0 bases to trimming and J lost 8 bases, with 5 bases between them. This CDR3 is 13 amino acids long. CDR1 WNHNN and CDR2 SYGVQD come from the germline V gene (reference sequence). The CDR3 nucleotides read TGCGCCAGCAGTGAGTCCGGGGATTCACCCCTCCACTTT. Its translation is CASSESGDSPLHF.

Details on this clone: This sample includes further DNA sequences coding for the same CDR3. Written as DNA, the CDR3 is TGTGCCAGCAGCGTAGTCGGCAGCACAGATACGCAGTATTTT. Its translation: CASSVVGSTDTQYF. The chain is built from TRBV9 and TRBJ2-3; no firm D call. Trimming removed 0 bases from V and 0 bases from J, with 5 bases in between. Germline loops: CDR1 SGDLS, CDR2 YYNGEE. The CDR3 length is 14 residues.

This chain uses TRBV7-9 with TRBJ1-3; TRBD1 agrees at 12 bases. Losses at the gene ends were 2 bases for V and 1 base for J; bases not matched to a gene: 3. The CDR3 extends over 17 amino acids. Looked up from germline, CDR1 is SEHNR and CDR2 is FQNEAQ (reference sequence). The CDR3 DNA sequence: TGTGCCAGCAGCTTATGGGGACAGGGGGCATCTGGAAACACCATATATTTT. Protein: CASSLWGQGASGNTIYF. Variable domain in full (rest from reference TRBV7-9 and TRBJ1-3): DTGVSQNPRHKITKRGQNVTFRCDPISEHNRLYWYRQTLGQGPEFLTYFQNEAQLEKSRLLSDRFSAERPKGSFSTLEIQRTEQGDSAMYLCASSLWGQGASGNTIYFGEGSWLTVV.

This clone showed up just a few times. Written as DNA, the CDR3 is TGTGCCAGCAGCGCGACAGGGGTTCTAGCTGGGGCCAACGTCCTGACTTTC. This translates into CASSATGVLAGANVLTF. This chain connects TRBV7-9 to TRBJ2-6, with 8 bases identical to TRBD1. This CDR3 spans 17 amino acids. V was pared by 5 bases and J by 2 bases, with 8 bases of the junction left unmatched. Germline V gene sequence: CDR1 SEHNR, CDR2 FQNEAQ (reference sequence). Full variable domain (missing parts from reference TRBV7-9 and TRBJ2-6): DTGVSQNPRHKITKRGQNVTFRCDPISEHNRLYWYRQTLGQGPEFLTYFQNEAQLEKSRLLSDRFSAERPKGSFSTLEIQRTEQGDSAMYLCASSATGVLAGANVLTFGAGSRLTVL.

V is TRBV28 and J is TRBJ1-3; D ambiguous. Germline CDR1 MDHEN, CDR2 SYDVKM. The length of the CDR3 is 15 residues. The V end lost 5 bases, the J end lost 0 bases, and 11 bases lay between the germline ends. The CDR3 loop is CASSPTLHSGNTIYF. The CDR3 nucleotides are TGTGCCAGCAGTCCCACACTGCACTCTGGAAACACCATATATTTT. Full variable domain (missing parts from reference TRBV28 and TRBJ1-3): DVKVTQSSRYLVKRTGEKVFLECVQDMDHENMFWYRQDPGLGLRLIYFSYDVKMKEKGDIPEGYSVSREKKERFSLILESASTNQTSMYLCASSPTLHSGNTIYFGEGSWLTVV.

The chain joins TRBV7-8 to TRBJ2-7, with D possibly matching TRBD2 (5 bases). Trimming removed 5 bases at V and 1 base at J, with 12 bases between. Germline V gene lookup returns CDR1 SGHVS and CDR2 FQNEAQ. This CDR3 has 14 residues. Written as DNA, the CDR3 is TGTGCCAGCAGCACCAATCGACTATCCTACGAGCAGTACTTC. It specifies CASSTNRLSYEQYF.

Comment on this clone: This may stem from a read error, because a much larger clone lies one nucleotide away. The chain uses TRBV4-1 and TRBJ2-2; 7 bases line up with TRBD2. This CDR3 is built from 19 residues. The V and J ends lost 0 bases and 6 bases, in that order; junction bases with no gene match: 16. The germline V gene has CDR1 MGHRA and CDR2 YSYEKL. For the CDR3, the DNA is TGCGCCAGCAGCCAAGATGGAAGAAAAGCGGGAAAGTCTTCCGGGGAGCTGTTTTTT. Encoded protein: CASSQDGRKAGKSSGELFF.

V usage is TRBV5-4 and J usage is TRBJ1-2, with D tentatively TRBD1 (5 bases). CDR3 size: 13 residues. Germline assignment: CDR1 SGHNT and CDR2 YYREEE (reference sequence). With 5 bases removed from V and 2 bases from J, the gap between germline ends came to 10 bases. CDR3 region: CASRLDRNYGYTF. CDR3 nucleotides: TGTGCCAGCAGGTTAGACAGAAACTATGGCTACACCTTC.

This clone has more than one count but fewer than ten. This chain joins TRBV6-6 and TRBJ1-4; D gene uncertain. The CDR3 has 13 amino acids. The germline CDR1 and CDR2 sequences are MNHNY and SVGAGI (reference sequence). V lost 1 base to trimming and J lost 8 bases, with 8 bases between them. CDR3 loop: CASSYWTGEKLFF. CDR3 sequence (DNA): TGTGCCAGCAGTTACTGGACTGGGGAAAAACTGTTTTTT.

This clone was observed a handful of times. The chain links TRBV7-2 to TRBJ2-1, with D possibly being TRBD2 (5 bases). CDR3 size: 16 residues. Germline CDR1 SGHTA, CDR2 FQGNSA. Trimming cost V 6 bases and J 1 base, with 16 bases left between them. CDR3 DNA: TGTGCCAGCAGTTCGAACGCACTAGTTTCCTACAATGAGCAGTTCTTC. Translating gives CASSSNALVSYNEQFF.

The table lists this clone with a count of one. The chain uses TRBV6-4 and TRBJ2-3, with 8 bases identical to TRBD2. The CDR3 runs to 17 residues. Germline CDR1 and CDR2: MRHNA and SNTAGT. V lost 2 bases and J lost 6; bases outside the gene matches: 13. CDR3 sequence reads: CASSDAGGTGPGDTQYF. The CDR3 DNA sequence: TGTGCCAGCAGTGACGCGGGGGGAACAGGCCCCGGTGATACGCAGTATTTT.

The chain combines TRBV18 with TRBJ1-4; no reliable D call. The CDR3 consists of 13 residues. Trimming pared 1 base from V and 4 bases from J, leaving 4 bases between. Germline CDR1 KGHSH, CDR2 LQKENI. CDR3 protein: CASSPLNNEKLFF. The CDR3 region has the DNA TGTGCCAGCTCACCACTTAATAATGAAAAACTGTTTTTT.

The chain has TRBV19 and TRBJ1-5, with 9 bases lining up with TRBD1. J gave up 9 bases and V 6 bases, and 9 bases lay outside the gene matches. Germline loops: CDR1 LNHDA, CDR2 SQIVND (reference sequence). The CDR3 is 14 residues long. This chain's CDR3 is CASRQDRGKWPQHF. Written as DNA, the CDR3 is TGTGCCAGTAGACAAGACAGGGGGAAGTGGCCCCAGCATTTT. Using reference TRBV19 and TRBJ1-5 for the parts outside the CDR3, the full variable domain is DGGITQSPKYLFRKEGQNVTLSCEQNLNHDAMYWYRQDPGQGLRLIYYSQIVNDFQKGDIAEGYSVSREKKESFPLTVTSAQKNPTAFYLCASRQDRGKWPQHFGDGTRLSIL.

The sample holds a few counts of this clone. V usage is TRBV10-2 and J usage is TRBJ2-5, with D perhaps matching TRBD2 (6 bases). V dropped 6 bases and J dropped 1 base, with 9 bases sitting between them. Germline CDR1 is WSHSY and CDR2 is SAAADI. CDR3 length: 13 amino acids. The CDR3 coding sequence is TGCGCCAGCAGCGTCGGGGGCCAAGAGACCCAGTACTTC. This encodes CASSVGGQETQYF.

This clone was found once. This chain uses TRBV7-9 with TRBJ2-7; 9 bases map to TRBD1. Germline-derived CDR1 and CDR2 are SEHNR and FQNEAQ (reference sequence). V lost 6 bases, J lost 4 bases, and 16 bases stayed unmatched. This CDR3 spans 17 amino acids. The CDR3, as DNA: TGTGCCAGCAGTCTAAGGGGGGCCGGGACAGGGCATTACGAGCAGTACTTC. Translated: CASSLRGAGTGHYEQYF.

This clone was counted once. This chain joins TRBV2 and TRBJ2-2, with 8 bases aligning to TRBD1. Germline CDR1 is SNHLY and CDR2 is FYNNEI. With 5 bases clipped from V and 3 bases from J, the junction kept 5 bases outside the gene matches. The CDR3 length is 15 residues. This CDR3 is CASSMTGADTGELFF. CDR3 in DNA: TGTGCCAGCAGTATGACAGGGGCGGACACCGGGGAGCTGTTTTTT.

The rearrangement uses TRBV7-9 and TRBJ2-6; no reliable D call. Trimming cost V 5 bases and J 0 bases, with 14 bases left between them. Germline V gene data show CDR1 as SEHNR and CDR2 as FQNEAQ (reference sequence). CDR3 size: 17 residues. The CDR3 here is CASSPRPLFSGANVLTF. CDR3 coding DNA: TGTGCCAGCAGCCCCAGGCCTTTATTCTCTGGGGCCAACGTCCTGACTTTC.

This rearrangement joins TRBV6-5 to TRBJ1-1, with 8 bases that match TRBD1. Germline CDR1 reads MNHEY; CDR2 reads SVGAGI. This CDR3 region has 16 residues. The J segment lost 1 base and the V segment lost 2 bases, leaving 6 bases of the junction unmatched. CDR3 bases: TGTGCCAGCAGTTACCGCCAAGGACAGGGGAACACTGAAGCTTTCTTT. It is translated as CASSYRQGQGNTEAFF.

CDR3 in DNA: TGTGCCAGCAGCTTACAAGGGATTTCGGACTACACCTTC. This gives the protein CASSLQGISDYTF. The chain links TRBV7-2 to TRBJ1-2, with D hard to call. This CDR3 spans 13 amino acids. Trimming took 2 bases from V and 10 from J, leaving 14 bases between them. Germline V gene data show CDR1 as SGHTA and CDR2 as FQGNSA.

This chain links TRBV6-5 with TRBJ1-1; D ambiguous. From germline, CDR1 is MNHEY and CDR2 SVGAGI. This CDR3 region has 14 residues. V dropped 6 bases and J dropped 0 bases, with 11 bases sitting between them. CDR3 nucleotides: TGTGCCAGCAGGACGGGGATCATGAACACTGAAGCTTTCTTT. It encodes CASRTGIMNTEAFF.

This clone occurred a few times. This chain joins TRBV7-3 and TRBJ2-7, with D possibly matching TRBD1 (5 bases). CDR1 and CDR2 from the germline V gene are SGHTA and FQGTGA. Deletions cut 6 bases from V and 6 bases from J, with 6 bases between. The CDR3 runs 10 residues. This CDR3 reads CASRGLEQYF. DNA for the CDR3: TGTGCCAGCAGGGGGCTCGAGCAGTACTTC.

This clone was seen more than once but under ten times. The J gene is TRBJ2-6, the V gene TRBV19; no definite D call. Germline lookup yields CDR1 LNHDA and CDR2 SQIVND (reference sequence). The CDR3 contains 14 residues. The ends were cut back, 7 bases at V and 0 bases at J, with 7 bases in the middle. CDR3 nucleotide sequence: TGTGCCAGTAAAGACGACTCTGGGGCCAACGTCCTGACTTTC. Residues: CASKDDSGANVLTF.

This rearrangement joins TRBV7-2 to TRBJ1-2; 9 bases are a match to TRBD1. CDR1 is SGHTA and CDR2 is FQGNSA in the germline V gene. The CDR3 has 17 residues. The J segment lost 6 bases and the V segment lost 6 bases, leaving 17 bases of the junction unmatched. As DNA, the CDR3 is TGTGCCAGCAGACCCTCGGCGCTGATGACAGGGGGGAATGGCTACACCTTC. Encoded protein: CASRPSALMTGGNGYTF.